One T cell receptor beta chain is described in this entry. CDR1 and CDR2 (germline): SGDLS, YYNGEE. The CDR3 is 15 residues long. V lost 1 base to trimming and J lost 3 bases; unmatched junction nucleotides: 3. As handled by the study authors: Nucleated cell number was recorded as an estimate derived from reference gene primer amplification. Clones were read by immunoSEQ multiplex PCR, and TCRdb kept only the in-frame ones, dropping some. The V and J calls and clone size come from that table; D and trimming were worked out from the DNA. Altogether 45,000 to 65,000 clones are present, around 86% being singletons, with the ten largest covering approximately 7.8%. This record comes from a study of blood T cell repertoires in COVID-19. Study at large: The United States, Italy and Spain were the sources of the acute and convalescent COVID-19 samples. The cDNA or gDNA used as material had been derived from T cells, B-cell-depleted T cells, or PBMCs.

The gene calls are TRBV9 and TRBJ2-3; 9 bases are shared with TRBD2. The TCR comes from a man aged 50-59 years with active COVID-19. The sample taken for sequencing was peripheral blood. CDR3 DNA: TGTGCCAGCAGCGTAACGCTAGCGGGAACAGATACGCAGTATTTT. Encoded protein: CASSVTLAGTDTQYF.